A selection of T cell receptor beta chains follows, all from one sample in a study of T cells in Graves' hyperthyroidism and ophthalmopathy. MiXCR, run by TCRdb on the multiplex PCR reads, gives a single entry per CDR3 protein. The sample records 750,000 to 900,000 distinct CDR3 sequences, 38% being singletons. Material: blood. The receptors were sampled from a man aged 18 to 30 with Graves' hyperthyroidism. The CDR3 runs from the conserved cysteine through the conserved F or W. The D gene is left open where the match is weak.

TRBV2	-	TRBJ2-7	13	CASSGVAPYEQYF
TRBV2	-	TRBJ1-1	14	CASSERGRDTEAFF
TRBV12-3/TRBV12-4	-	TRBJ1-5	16	CASSFVARDSNQPQHF
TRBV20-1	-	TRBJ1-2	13	CSVRGGVSYGYTF
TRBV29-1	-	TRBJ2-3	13	CSVERENTDTQYF
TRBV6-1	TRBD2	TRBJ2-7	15	CASSESASGSYEQYF
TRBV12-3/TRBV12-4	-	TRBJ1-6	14	CASSMTENNSPLHF
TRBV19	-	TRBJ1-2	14	CASRETETNYGYTF
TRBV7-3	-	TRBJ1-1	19	CASSQKFATVATWGTEAFF
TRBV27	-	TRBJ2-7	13	CASSPNDLREQYF
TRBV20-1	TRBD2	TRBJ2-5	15	CSAPEEGGDVKTQYF
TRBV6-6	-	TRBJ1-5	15	CASSPTGGGHQPQHF
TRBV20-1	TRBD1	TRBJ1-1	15	CSASPPGQPNTEAFF
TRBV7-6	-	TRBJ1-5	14	CASSLTAGSEPQHF
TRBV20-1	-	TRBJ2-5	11	CSARIPETQYF
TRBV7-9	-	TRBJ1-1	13	CASSGGREGRAFF